This entry is about one T cell receptor (beta chain). Measured with immunoSEQ multiplex PCR; TCRdb has only the in-frame clones, and not every one. The sample holds hundreds of thousands of clones, 75% to 90% seen once. The sample is drawn from a study of blood T cell repertoires in COVID-19. Across the study: The cDNA or gDNA used as material had been derived from T cells, B-cell-depleted T cells, or PBMCs.

There are 14 residues in the CDR3. Germline values: CDR1 MNHEY, CDR2 SVGAGI. The junction had 5 bases not matched to a gene; V was cut back by 6 bases and J by 0 bases. The TCR sequence derives from a woman aged 18-35 years with acute or convalescent COVID-19. V is TRBV6-5 and J is TRBJ2-7; 7 positions agree with TRBD1. The sequenced material came from peripheral blood. The CDR3 sequence: CASSKQGFSYEQYF. For the CDR3, the DNA is TGTGCCAGCAGCAAACAGGGGTTCTCCTACGAGCAGTACTTC.